This TCR beta chain was recorded in a study of blood T cell repertoires in COVID-19 (dated by TCRdb to 2020 to 2021). About the investigation overall: Samples from collaborators originated in the United States, Italy and Spain and spanned both the acute and convalescent phases of COVID-19. Subjects who had been exposed to COVID-19, were actively infected with it, or had recovered from it provided the deeply sampled blood TCRbeta repertoires that made up the dataset. The prospective study material was composed of cDNA or gDNA derived from T cells, B-cell-depleted T cells, or PBMCs. Where HLA class I and class II types were available, the types were taken from metadata supplied by the sample provider, not from assay-based typing. The repertoires were made available in a free public database intended to serve as a resource for research on the immune response to SARS-CoV-2. Nearly every sample came with metadata listing a de-identified subject ID, COVID-19 status, age in years and sex. Samples were obtained from the ongoing ImmuneRACE study (first 160 participants) and from over 1,000 subjects provided by 6 global collaborators. What the study reported, not specific to this receptor: The quantity of clinical and demographic metadata differed by source and by participant and was supplied without curation.

TCRbeta CDR3 regions were amplified from genomic DNA by means of the immunoSEQ Assay, a bias-controlled multiplex PCR. As for how the authors treated the data: The number of nucleated cells in each sample was estimated by amplification of reference gene primers within the assay. To quantify the absolute abundance of each unique TCRbeta CDR3 rearrangement, sequence reads were collapsed and filtered. For each sample, productive Simpson clonality was calculated as the square root of Simpson's diversity index over productive rearrangements. As stored in TCRdb, this immuneACCESS dataset retains in-frame rearrangements with V and J assigned. A fraction of the clones does not appear; measured against another copy, unresolved V genes explain less than half of the discrepancy, and the remainder lacks a known reason. The V and J calls and clone size were taken over from that table, and D and trimming were inferred from the DNA. Counted in this sample were 100,000 to 150,000 clones; roughly 90% of them appeared once. Clones ranked in the top ten supply approximately 2% of the sample.

Collaborating institutions collected whole blood in K2EDTA tubes following their own protocols. Collaborator samples were shipped for TCRbeta analysis as frozen whole blood, isolated PBMCs, or DNA extracted from either sample type. Regarding this clone: This clone's antigen is unknown. Within one base of it there is no much larger clone, and no base qualities were kept.

Trimming takes 7 bases off V and 2 bases off J; junction bases not matched to a gene: 16. There are 17 amino acids in the CDR3, from cysteine to phenylalanine inclusive. Of the read, only the CDR3 DNA is kept; its 51 bases are in frame from base 1. In the germline V gene, CDR1 corresponds to SQVTM and CDR2 to ANQGSEA. Sequenced input: peripheral blood. In this chain, TRBV29-1 is recombined with TRBJ2-5, with 10 bases aligning to TRBD1. The clonotype originates from a man aged 65 to 85 with active COVID-19. The DNA is TGCAGCGCTGACCGCCCCTTAGACAGGGGGCTACAAGAGACCCAGTACTTC. It translates to CSADRPLDRGLQETQYF.